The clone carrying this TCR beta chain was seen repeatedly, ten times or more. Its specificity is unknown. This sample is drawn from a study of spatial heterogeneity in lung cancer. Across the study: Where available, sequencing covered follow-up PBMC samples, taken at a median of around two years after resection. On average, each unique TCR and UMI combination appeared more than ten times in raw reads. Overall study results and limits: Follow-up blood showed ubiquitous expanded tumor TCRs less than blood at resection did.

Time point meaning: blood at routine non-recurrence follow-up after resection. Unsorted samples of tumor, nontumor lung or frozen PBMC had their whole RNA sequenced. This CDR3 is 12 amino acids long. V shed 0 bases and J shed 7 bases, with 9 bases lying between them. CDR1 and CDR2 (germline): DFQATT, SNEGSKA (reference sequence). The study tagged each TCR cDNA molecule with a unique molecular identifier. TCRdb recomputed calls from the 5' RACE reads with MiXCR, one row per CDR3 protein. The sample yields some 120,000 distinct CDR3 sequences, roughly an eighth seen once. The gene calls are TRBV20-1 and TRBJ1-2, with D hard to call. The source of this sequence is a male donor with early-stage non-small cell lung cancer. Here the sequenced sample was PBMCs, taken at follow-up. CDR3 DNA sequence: TGCAGTGCTAGAGATAGGCCAAGTGGCTACACCTTC. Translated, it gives CSARDRPSGYTF.